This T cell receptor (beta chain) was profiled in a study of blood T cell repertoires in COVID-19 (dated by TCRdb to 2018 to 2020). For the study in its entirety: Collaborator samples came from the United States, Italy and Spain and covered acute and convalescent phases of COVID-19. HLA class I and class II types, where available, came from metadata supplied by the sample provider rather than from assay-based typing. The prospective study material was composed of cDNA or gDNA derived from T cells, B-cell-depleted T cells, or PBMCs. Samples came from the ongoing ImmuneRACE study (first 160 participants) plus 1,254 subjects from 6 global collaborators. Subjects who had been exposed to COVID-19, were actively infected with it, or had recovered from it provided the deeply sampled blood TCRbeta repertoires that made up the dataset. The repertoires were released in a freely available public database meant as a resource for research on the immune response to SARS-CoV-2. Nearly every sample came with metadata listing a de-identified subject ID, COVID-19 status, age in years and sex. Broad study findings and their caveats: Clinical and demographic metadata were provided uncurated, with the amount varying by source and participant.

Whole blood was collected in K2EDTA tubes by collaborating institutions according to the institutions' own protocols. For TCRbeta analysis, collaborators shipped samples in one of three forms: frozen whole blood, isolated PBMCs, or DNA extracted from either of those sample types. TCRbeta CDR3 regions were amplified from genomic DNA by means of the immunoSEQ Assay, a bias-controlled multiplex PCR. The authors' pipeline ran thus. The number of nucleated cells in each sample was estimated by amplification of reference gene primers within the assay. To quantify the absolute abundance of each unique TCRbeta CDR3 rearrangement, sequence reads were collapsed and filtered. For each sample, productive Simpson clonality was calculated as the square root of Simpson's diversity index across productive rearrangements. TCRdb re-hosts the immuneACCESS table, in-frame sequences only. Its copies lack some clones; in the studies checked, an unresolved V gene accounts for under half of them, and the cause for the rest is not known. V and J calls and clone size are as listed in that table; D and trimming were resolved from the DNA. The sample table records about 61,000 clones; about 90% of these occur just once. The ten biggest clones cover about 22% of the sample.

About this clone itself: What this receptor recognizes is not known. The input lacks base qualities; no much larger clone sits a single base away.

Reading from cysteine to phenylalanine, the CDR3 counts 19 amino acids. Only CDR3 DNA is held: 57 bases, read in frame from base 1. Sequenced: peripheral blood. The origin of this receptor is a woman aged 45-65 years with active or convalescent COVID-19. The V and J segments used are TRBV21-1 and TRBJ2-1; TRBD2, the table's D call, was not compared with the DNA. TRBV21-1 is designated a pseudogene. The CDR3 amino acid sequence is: CASSKSPAPLEIQVDEQFF. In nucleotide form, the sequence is TGTGCCAGCAGCAAAAGCCCTGCTCCACTAGAAATACAAGTCGATGAGCAGTTCTTC.